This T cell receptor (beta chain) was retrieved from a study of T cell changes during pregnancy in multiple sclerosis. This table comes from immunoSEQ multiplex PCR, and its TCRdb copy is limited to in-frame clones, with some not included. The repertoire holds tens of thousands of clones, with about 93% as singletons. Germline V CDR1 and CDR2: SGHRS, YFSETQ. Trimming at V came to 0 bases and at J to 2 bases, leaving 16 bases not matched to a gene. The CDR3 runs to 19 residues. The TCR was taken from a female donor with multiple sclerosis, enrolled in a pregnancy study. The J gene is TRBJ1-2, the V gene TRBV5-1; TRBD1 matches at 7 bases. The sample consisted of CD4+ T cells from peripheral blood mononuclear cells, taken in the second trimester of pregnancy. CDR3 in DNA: TGCGCCAGCAGCTTGGGTGGTGGCAGGGGGTCGGTAAGGAACTATGGCTACACCTTC. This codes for CASSLGGGRGSVRNYGYTF.